This TCR beta chain was recovered during a study of T cells in Graves' hyperthyroidism and ophthalmopathy. V was cut by 6 bases and J by 8 bases, with 15 bases left in between. Germline V CDR1 and CDR2: KGHDR, SFDVKD. CDR3 length equals 13 residues. Used for diagnoses were clinical symptoms, serum thyroxine and TRAb, thyroid ultrasound and orbital computed tomography. It was over 9.5 ml of fresh peripheral blood that supplied the PBMCs. Many counts were recorded for this clonotype. RNA transcripts provided the source from which TCR beta CDR3 regions were amplified. Primed by the HTBI set, a first-round RT-PCR was run on the TCR CDR3. TCRdb processed the multiplex PCR reads anew with MiXCR; each CDR3 protein has one entry. The table lists 530,000 or so distinct CDR3 sequences, roughly 25% of them singletons.

This TCR was recovered from a woman in her twenties or thirties with Graves' ophthalmopathy. Sequences were obtained from blood. V usage is TRBV24-1 and J usage is TRBJ1-1; D not certain. DNA for the CDR3: TGTGCCACCAGTAGAGGTTTGGCGGAGGAAGCTTTCTTT. Protein sequence: CATSRGLAEEAFF.